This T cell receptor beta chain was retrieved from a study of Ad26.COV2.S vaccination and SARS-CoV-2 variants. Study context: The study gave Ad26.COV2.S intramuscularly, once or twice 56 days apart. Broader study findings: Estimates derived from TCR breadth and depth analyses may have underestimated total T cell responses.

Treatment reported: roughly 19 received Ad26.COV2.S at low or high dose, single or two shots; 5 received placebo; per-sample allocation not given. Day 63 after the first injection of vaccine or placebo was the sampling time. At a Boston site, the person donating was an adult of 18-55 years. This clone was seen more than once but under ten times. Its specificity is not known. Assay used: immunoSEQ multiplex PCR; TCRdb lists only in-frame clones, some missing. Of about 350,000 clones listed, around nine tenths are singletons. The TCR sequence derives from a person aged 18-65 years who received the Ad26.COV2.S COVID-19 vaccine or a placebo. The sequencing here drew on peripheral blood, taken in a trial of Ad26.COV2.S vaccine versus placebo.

CDR3 DNA sequence: TGTGCCAGCAGCCAAGGGACAGGGGTGCAGTCACCCCTCCACTTT. Amino acid sequence: CASSQGTGVQSPLHF. The rearrangement links TRBV3-1 (or the pseudogene TRBV3-2) to TRBJ1-6; TRBD1 matches 9 bases. Germline V lookup: CDR1 LGHDT, CDR2 YNNKEL (reference sequence). This CDR3 region has 15 residues. V lost 1 base, J lost 10 bases, and 5 bases stayed unmatched.